This T cell receptor beta chain is drawn from a study of cytomegalovirus exposure and HLA in healthy donors. At the level of the study: Findings of an earlier analysis included roughly 110 million unique TCR beta sequences from roughly 190 million T cells.

Remarks on this clone: Its target is unknown.

PCR involved 60 Vbeta and 13 Jbeta primers. Sequencing used immunoSEQ multiplex PCR; TCRdb keeps in-frame clones, though not all of them. Among more than 80,000 clones listed, roughly 71% were seen once. Overall study results and limits: After further analysis at a later stage, around 17,000 TCR beta sequences were associated with HLA alleles at 0.05 false discovery rate. When presence/absence was analysed, sequencing depth was taken to be roughly uniform across donors. The authors reported that TCR beta sequences could predict HLA-A and HLA-B alleles. These predictions were accurate for most subjects in the first cohort.

Specimen: PBMCs. This clonotype was obtained from a male donor in good health and CMV-seropositive.

The CDR3 here is CASSRLAGGYEQYF. The CDR3 DNA reads TGTGCCAGCAGTCGACTAGCGGGAGGGTACGAGCAGTACTTC. The gene calls are TRBV2 and TRBJ2-7; 14 bases match TRBD2. The trim removed 5 bases at V and 4 bases at J, leaving 1 base unmatched. The CDR3 sequence is 14 residues long. In germline, CDR1 is SNHLY, CDR2 FYNNEI.